This T cell receptor (beta chain) was captured in a study of early stage breast cancer tumors. Regarding the study as a whole: Tumors had roughly 2.5-fold higher T cell density and higher clonality than adjacent normal breast tissue. Most shared enriched TCRB sequences were commonly generated ones.

The data were produced by immunoSEQ multiplex PCR, yet TCRdb's version contains in-frame clones alone and is incomplete. The sample gives tens of thousands of clones, about 74% of which show up once; roughly 3.5% is in the top ten. The CDR3 loop spans 14 amino acids. Germline loops: CDR1 MNHEY, CDR2 SMNVEV (reference sequence). Trimming stripped 5 bases from V and 4 bases from J, with 11 bases between. As regards this clone: The antigen is not known.

V is TRBV27 and J is TRBJ2-2; TRBD1 might be the D (6 bases). Input material: blood. The source of this sequence is a person aged 25 to 45 with breast cancer. Written as DNA, the CDR3 is TGTGCCAGCAGTAGATCAGGGGTCACCGGGGAGCTGTTTTTT. Its translation is CASSRSGVTGELFF.